This TCR beta chain was sequenced in a study of shared clonotypes between healthy human individuals. Positive CCR7 selection of CD45RO-negative cells yielded the naive CD8 cells, and terminally differentiated effector memory CD45RA+ cells were excluded. Trimming cost V 6 bases and J 2 bases, with 11 bases left between them. Germline-derived CDR1 and CDR2 are WNHNN and SYGVQD (reference sequence). The CDR3 consists of 13 residues. Repertoires were generated with immunoSEQ multiplex PCR, while TCRdb's copy carries only in-frame clones and drops some. The sample lists under 600,000 clones; 95% to 98% were seen once.

The source material was naive CD8+ T cells sorted from blood. This sequence was found in a man aged 25 to 40 in good health. The genes are TRBV10-1 and TRBJ2-7, with D unresolved. CDR3 in amino acids: CASSPGFPYEQYF. CDR3 sequence (DNA): TGCGCCAGCAGCCCCGGGTTTCCCTACGAGCAGTACTTC.